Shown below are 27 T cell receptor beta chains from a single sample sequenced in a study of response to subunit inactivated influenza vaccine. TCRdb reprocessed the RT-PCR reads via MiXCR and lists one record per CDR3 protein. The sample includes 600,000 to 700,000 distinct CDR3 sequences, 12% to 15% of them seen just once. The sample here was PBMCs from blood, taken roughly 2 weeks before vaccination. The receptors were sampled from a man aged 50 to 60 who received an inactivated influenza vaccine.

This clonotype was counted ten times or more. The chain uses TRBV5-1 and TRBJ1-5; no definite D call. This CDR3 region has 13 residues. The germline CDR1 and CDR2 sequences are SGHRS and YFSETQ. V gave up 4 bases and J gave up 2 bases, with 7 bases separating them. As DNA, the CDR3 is TGCGCCAGCAGCCGTCGAGGCAATCAGCCCCAGCATTTT. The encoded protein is CASSRRGNQPQHF. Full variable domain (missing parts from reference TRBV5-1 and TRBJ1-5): KAGVTQTPRYLIKTRGQQVTLSCSPISGHRSVSWYQQTPGQGLQFLFEYFSETQRNKGNFPGRFSGRQFSNSRSEMNVSTLELGDSALYLCASSRRGNQPQHFGDGTRLSIL.

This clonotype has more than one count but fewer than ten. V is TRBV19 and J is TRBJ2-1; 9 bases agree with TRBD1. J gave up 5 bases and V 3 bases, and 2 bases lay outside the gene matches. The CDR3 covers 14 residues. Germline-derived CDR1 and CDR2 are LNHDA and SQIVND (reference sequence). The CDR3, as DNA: TGTGCCAGTAGTATCGGGACAGGGAACAATGAGCAGTTCTTC. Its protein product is CASSIGTGNNEQFF.

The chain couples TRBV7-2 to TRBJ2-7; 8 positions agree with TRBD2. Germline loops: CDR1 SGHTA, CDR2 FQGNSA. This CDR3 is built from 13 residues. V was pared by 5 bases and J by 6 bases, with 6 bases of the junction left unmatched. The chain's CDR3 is CASSPGGVSEQYF. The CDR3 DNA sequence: TGTGCCAGCAGCCCCGGGGGGGTATCCGAGCAGTACTTC.

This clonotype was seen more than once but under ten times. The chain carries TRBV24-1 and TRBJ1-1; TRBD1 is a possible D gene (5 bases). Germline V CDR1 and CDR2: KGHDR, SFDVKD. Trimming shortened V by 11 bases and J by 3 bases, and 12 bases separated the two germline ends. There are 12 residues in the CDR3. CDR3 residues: CAKKGRDTEAFF. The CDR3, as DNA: TGTGCCAAAAAGGGACGAGACACTGAAGCTTTCTTT.

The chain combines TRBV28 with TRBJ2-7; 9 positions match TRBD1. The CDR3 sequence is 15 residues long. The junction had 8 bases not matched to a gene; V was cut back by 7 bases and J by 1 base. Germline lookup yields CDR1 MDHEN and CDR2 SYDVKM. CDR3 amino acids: CASTPTGTGSYEQYF. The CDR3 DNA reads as TGTGCCAGCACTCCAACCGGGACAGGGTCCTACGAGCAGTACTTC.

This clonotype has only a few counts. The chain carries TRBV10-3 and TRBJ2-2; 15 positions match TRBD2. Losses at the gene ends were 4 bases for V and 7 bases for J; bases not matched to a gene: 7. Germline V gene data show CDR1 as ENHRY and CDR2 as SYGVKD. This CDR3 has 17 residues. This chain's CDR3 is CAISVGLAGGPGGELFF. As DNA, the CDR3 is TGTGCCATCAGTGTCGGACTAGCGGGAGGGCCTGGCGGGGAGCTGTTTTTT.

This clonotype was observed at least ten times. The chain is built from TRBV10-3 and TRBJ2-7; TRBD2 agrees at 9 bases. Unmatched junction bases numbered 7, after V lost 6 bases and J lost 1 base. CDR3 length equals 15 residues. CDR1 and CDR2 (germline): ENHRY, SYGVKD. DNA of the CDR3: TGTGCCATCAGGAATAGCGGGAGTTTGTCCTACGAGCAGTACTTC. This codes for CAIRNSGSLSYEQYF.

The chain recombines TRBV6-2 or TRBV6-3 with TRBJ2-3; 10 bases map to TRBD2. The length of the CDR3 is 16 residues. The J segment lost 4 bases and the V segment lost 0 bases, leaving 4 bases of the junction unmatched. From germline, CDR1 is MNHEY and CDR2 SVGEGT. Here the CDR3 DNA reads TGTGCCAGCAGTTACTCTAGCGGGAGGTTAGCAGATACGCAGTATTTT. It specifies CASSYSSGRLADTQYF.

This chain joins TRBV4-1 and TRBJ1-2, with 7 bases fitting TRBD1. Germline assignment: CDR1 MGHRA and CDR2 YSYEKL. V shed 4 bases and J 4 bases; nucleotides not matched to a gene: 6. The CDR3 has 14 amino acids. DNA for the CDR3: TGCGCCAGCAGCCGAGGACAGGCCGGCTATGGCTACACCTTC. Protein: CASSRGQAGYGYTF.

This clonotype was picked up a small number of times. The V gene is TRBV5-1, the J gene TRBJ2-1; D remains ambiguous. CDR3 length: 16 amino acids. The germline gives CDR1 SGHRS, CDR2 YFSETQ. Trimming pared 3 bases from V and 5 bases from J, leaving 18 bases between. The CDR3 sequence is CASSSSLSRPNNEQFF. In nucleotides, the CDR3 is TGCGCCAGCAGCTCCAGCTTATCACGTCCCAACAATGAGCAGTTCTTC.

The CDR3 loop is CASSLITGPYNEQFF. The DNA for the CDR3 is TGTGCCAGCAGTTTAATAACAGGGCCCTACAATGAGCAGTTCTTC. This rearrangement joins TRBV27 to TRBJ2-1; D is perhaps TRBD1 (6 bases). This CDR3 is 15 amino acids long. V was pared by 2 bases and J by 2 bases, with 10 bases between. Germline V CDR1 and CDR2: MNHEY, SMNVEV (reference sequence).

The CDR3 bases are TGTGCCAGCAGCTCCGTGGCCGGGACAGGAAGAAGAGAGACCCAGTACTTC. It encodes CASSSVAGTGRRETQYF. The V call is TRBV5-5, the J call TRBJ2-5; TRBD1 aligns across 8 bases. The CDR3 runs 17 residues. Germline V gene sequence: CDR1 SGHKS, CDR2 YYEKEE (reference sequence). The ends lost 3 bases at V and 4 bases at J; junction bases unmatched: 14.

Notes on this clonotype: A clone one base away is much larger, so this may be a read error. CDR3 in DNA: TGTGCCACCAGCAGAGATCTGGCAGATACGCAGTATTTT. It codes for CATSRDLADTQYF. The chain is built from TRBV15 and TRBJ2-3; no clear D. Germline V lookup: CDR1 LNHNV, CDR2 YYDKDF (reference sequence). Trimming stripped 0 bases from V and 4 bases from J, with 5 bases between. CDR3 length equals 13 residues.

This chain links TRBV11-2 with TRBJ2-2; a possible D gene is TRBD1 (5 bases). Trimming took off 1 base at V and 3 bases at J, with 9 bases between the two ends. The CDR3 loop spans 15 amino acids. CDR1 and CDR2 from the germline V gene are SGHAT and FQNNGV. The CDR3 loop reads CASSLVQGYTGELFF. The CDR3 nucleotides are TGTGCCAGCAGCTTAGTTCAGGGTTACACCGGGGAGCTGTTTTTT.

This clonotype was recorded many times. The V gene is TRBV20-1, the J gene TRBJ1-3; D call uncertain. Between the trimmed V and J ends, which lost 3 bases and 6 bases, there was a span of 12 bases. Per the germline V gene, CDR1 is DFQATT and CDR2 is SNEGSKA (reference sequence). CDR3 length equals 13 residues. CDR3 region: CSASGNLLNTIYF. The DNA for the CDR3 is TGCAGTGCTAGTGGGAATCTTCTAAACACCATATATTTT.

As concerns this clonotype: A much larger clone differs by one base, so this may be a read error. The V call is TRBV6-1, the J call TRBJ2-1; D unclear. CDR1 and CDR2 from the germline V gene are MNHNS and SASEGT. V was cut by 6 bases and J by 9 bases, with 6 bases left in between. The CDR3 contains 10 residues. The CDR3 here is CASSSSEQFF. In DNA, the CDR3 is TGTGCCAGCAGCTCTAGTGAGCAGTTCTTC.

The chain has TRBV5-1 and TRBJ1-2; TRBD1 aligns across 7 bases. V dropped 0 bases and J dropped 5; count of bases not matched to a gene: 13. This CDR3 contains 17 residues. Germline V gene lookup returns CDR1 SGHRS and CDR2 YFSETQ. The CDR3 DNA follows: TGCGCCAGCAGCTTGGCCATCGGGGACAGCTCGAGGTATGGCTACACCTTC. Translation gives CASSLAIGDSSRYGYTF.

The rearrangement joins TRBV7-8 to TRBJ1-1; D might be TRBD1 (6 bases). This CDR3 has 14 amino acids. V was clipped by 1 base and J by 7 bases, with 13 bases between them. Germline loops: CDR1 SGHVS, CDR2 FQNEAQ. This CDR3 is CASSLVNWDIEAFF. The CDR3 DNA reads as TGTGCCAGCAGCTTAGTCAATTGGGACATTGAAGCTTTCTTT.

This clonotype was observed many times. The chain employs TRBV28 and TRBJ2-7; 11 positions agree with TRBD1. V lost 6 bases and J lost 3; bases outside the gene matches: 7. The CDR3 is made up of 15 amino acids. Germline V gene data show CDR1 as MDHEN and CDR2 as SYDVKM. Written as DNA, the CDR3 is TGTGCCAGCAGGGAGCCGGGACAGGGGGACTACGAGCAGTACTTC. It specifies CASREPGQGDYEQYF.

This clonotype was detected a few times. Here the CDR3 reads CASGLTGETQYF. In DNA form, the CDR3 reads TGTGCTAGTGGTTTGACGGGGGAGACCCAGTACTTC. The V call is TRBV12-5, the J call TRBJ2-5; tentatively, D is TRBD2 (5 bases). V shed 2 bases and J shed 5 bases, with 6 bases lying between them. CDR3 length: 12 amino acids. The germline gives CDR1 LGHNT, CDR2 FRNRAP.

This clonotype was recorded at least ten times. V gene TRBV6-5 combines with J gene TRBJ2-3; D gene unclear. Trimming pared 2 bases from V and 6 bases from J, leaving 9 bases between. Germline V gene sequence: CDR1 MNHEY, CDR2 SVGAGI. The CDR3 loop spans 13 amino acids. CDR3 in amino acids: CASSYTPRDTQYF. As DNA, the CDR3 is TGTGCCAGCAGTTACACGCCCCGGGATACGCAGTATTTT.

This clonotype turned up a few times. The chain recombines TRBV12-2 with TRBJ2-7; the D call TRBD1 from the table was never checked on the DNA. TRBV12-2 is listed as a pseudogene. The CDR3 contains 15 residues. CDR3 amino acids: CASRSPRTGSYEQYF. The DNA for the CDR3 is TGTGCAAGTCGCTCCCCTAGGACAGGATCCTACGAGCAGTACTTC.

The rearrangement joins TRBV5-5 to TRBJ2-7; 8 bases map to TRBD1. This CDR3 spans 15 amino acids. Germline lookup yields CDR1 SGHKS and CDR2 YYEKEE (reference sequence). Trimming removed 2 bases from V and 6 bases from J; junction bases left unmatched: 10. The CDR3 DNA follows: TGTGCCAGCAGCTTAATGACAGGGGAGTTAGGCGAGCAGTACTTC. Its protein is CASSLMTGELGEQYF.

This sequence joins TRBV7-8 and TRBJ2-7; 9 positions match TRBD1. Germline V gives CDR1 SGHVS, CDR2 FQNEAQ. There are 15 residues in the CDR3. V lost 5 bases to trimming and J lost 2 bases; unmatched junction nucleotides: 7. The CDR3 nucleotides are TGTGCCAGCAGCCGACACCGGGACAGGGCCTACGAGCAGTACTTC. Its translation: CASSRHRDRAYEQYF.

The CDR3 region has the DNA TGTGCCAGCAGCCCCACGGTGGGCGAGCAGTACTTC. This encodes CASSPTVGEQYF. V usage is TRBV11-2 and J usage is TRBJ2-7; D uncertain. Trimming shortened V by 5 bases and J by 6 bases, and 11 bases separated the two germline ends. This CDR3 region has 12 residues. Germline V gene lookup returns CDR1 SGHAT and CDR2 FQNNGV.

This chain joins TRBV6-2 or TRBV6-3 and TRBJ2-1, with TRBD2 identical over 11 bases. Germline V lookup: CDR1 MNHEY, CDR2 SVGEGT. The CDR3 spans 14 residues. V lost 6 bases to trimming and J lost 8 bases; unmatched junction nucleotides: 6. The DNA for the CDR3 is TGTGCCAGCAGACTAGCGGGGGCCGAAGATGAGCAGTTCTTC. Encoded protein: CASRLAGAEDEQFF.

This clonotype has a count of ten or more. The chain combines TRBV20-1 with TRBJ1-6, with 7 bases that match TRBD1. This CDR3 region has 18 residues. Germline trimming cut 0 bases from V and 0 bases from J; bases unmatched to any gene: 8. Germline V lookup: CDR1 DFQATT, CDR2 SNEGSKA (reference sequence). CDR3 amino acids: CSARDLDRDRSYNSPLHF. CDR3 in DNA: TGCAGTGCTAGAGACCTAGACAGGGATCGCTCCTATAATTCACCCCTCCACTTT.